A selection of T cell receptor beta chains follows, all from one sample in a study of blood T cell repertoires in COVID-19. Sequencing was performed with immunoSEQ multiplex PCR; in TCRdb, only in-frame clones are kept and a portion is missing. Seen here are some 100,000 clones, 80% to 95% observed once, and the top ten hold more than 5%. The sequenced sample was peripheral blood. The receptor set was obtained from an older man with acute or convalescent COVID-19. CDR3s include the opening cysteine and the closing phenylalanine or tryptophan. Each record gives: J gene, V gene, CDR3 length, CDR3 protein.

J: TRBJ1-1; V: TRBV19; length: 14; CDR3: CASSIMGGAAEAFF
J: TRBJ1-6; V: TRBV13; length: 17; CDR3: CASRPAGTGGDDSPLHF
J: TRBJ2-3; V: TRBV9; length: 15; CDR3: CASSVGRGPTDTQYF
J: TRBJ1-1; V: TRBV3-1/TRBV3-2; length: 16; CDR3: CASSQDGQLRNTEAFF
J: TRBJ1-2; V: TRBV7-2; length: 12; CDR3: CASSPSKGGYTF
J: TRBJ1-1; V: TRBV6-2/TRBV6-3; length: 12; CDR3: CASSYGGTEAFF
J: TRBJ1-4; V: TRBV25-1; length: 13; CDR3: CASSDGLSGKLFF
J: TRBJ1-1; V: TRBV7-3; length: 15; CDR3: CASSPTGGLNTEAFF
J: TRBJ1-5; V: TRBV27; length: 15; CDR3: CASTKTGAGNQPQHF
J: TRBJ1-5; V: TRBV18; length: 17; CDR3: CASSPKPTGASNQPQHF
J: TRBJ1-1; V: TRBV24-1; length: 13; CDR3: CATSDLGDRGAFF
J: TRBJ1-5; V: TRBV2; length: 13; CDR3: CASSEWTGQPQHF
J: TRBJ1-5; V: TRBV5-1; length: 14; CDR3: CASSSEGGSQPQHF
J: TRBJ2-2; V: TRBV28; length: 12; CDR3: CASRAGFGELFF
J: TRBJ2-7; V: TRBV24-1; length: 13; CDR3: CAPIPQGAREQYF
J: TRBJ1-1; V: TRBV14; length: 12; CDR3: CASSHEAGRAFF
J: TRBJ1-3; V: TRBV12-3/TRBV12-4; length: 13; CDR3: CASRLISGNTIYF
J: TRBJ1-1; V: TRBV10-1; length: 12; CDR3: CASSTGNTEAFF
J: TRBJ1-2; V: TRBV19; length: 13; CDR3: CASIRGQGGSYTF
J: TRBJ2-5; V: TRBV5-8; length: 19; CDR3: CASSLYRGTSGPMVETQYF
J: TRBJ1-1; V: TRBV12-3/TRBV12-4; length: 12; CDR3: CASRYDLTEAFF
J: TRBJ1-2; V: TRBV3-1/TRBV3-2; length: 13; CDR3: CASSQTGVEGYTF
J: TRBJ2-2; V: TRBV6-5; length: 16; CDR3: CASSYFGQVITGELFF
J: TRBJ1-6; V: TRBV11-2; length: 14; CDR3: CASSIDSKGSPLHF
J: TRBJ2-1; V: TRBV5-6; length: 12; CDR3: CATSLGGVEQFF
J: TRBJ2-7; V: TRBV9; length: 14; CDR3: CASSVRENPYEQYF
J: TRBJ1-2; V: TRBV4-1; length: 17; CDR3: CASSLQFTTDSLYGYTF
J: TRBJ2-1; V: TRBV9; length: 15; CDR3: CASSVGSGGYNEQFF
J: TRBJ1-5; V: TRBV24-1; length: 15; CDR3: CATIYRAQRDQPQHF
J: TRBJ1-6; V: TRBV25-1; length: 14; CDR3: CASSLLQGSSPLHF
J: TRBJ2-7; V: TRBV7-6; length: 16; CDR3: CASSQETGTVAYEQYF
J: TRBJ2-3; V: TRBV12-3/TRBV12-4; length: 12; CDR3: CASSFYRDTQYF
J: TRBJ2-7; V: TRBV7-3; length: 14; CDR3: CASSRGIGAYEQYF
J: TRBJ2-7; V: TRBV18; length: 15; CDR3: CASSDWTGKPYEQYF
J: TRBJ2-2; V: TRBV7-9; length: 15; CDR3: CASRSGTSNTGELFF
J: TRBJ2-3; V: TRBV6-6; length: 14; CDR3: CASTLTGGTDTQYF
J: TRBJ1-2; V: TRBV6-5; length: 14; CDR3: CASSYDRTAYGYTF
J: TRBJ1-2; V: TRBV7-2; length: 14; CDR3: CASRPDGVNYGYTF
J: TRBJ1-6; V: TRBV5-4; length: 16; CDR3: CASSLDETGLNSPLHF
J: TRBJ2-7; V: TRBV3-1/TRBV3-2; length: 14; CDR3: CATRSSGRNYEQYF
J: TRBJ2-7; V: TRBV29-1; length: 13; CDR3: CSVGRTGGSEQYF
J: TRBJ1-4; V: TRBV4-3; length: 19; CDR3: CASSQVWGSYGTADEKLFF
J: TRBJ2-6; V: TRBV2; length: 14; CDR3: CANRRISGANVLTF
J: TRBJ1-1; V: TRBV7-7; length: 17; CDR3: CASSPFPFGTLNTEAFF
J: TRBJ2-7; V: TRBV28; length: 18; CDR3: CASSSIVKTGGIGYEQYF
J: TRBJ1-5; V: TRBV7-6; length: 14; CDR3: CASSLGGSLGPQHF
J: TRBJ1-2; V: TRBV5-5; length: 12; CDR3: CASTDMYYGYTF
J: TRBJ1-2; V: TRBV7-2; length: 13; CDR3: CASSLVGTVGYTF
J: TRBJ1-2; V: TRBV5-1; length: 14; CDR3: CASRGAVAGYRYTF
J: TRBJ1-3; V: TRBV12-2; length: 16; CDR3: CASRLWTGIAGNTIYF
J: TRBJ1-1; V: TRBV28; length: 13; CDR3: CASSRDRVTEAFF